Sequencing of this TCR beta chain was carried out in a study of T-cell memory formation after mild COVID-19. CDR1 and CDR2 from the germline V gene are KGHSH and LQKENI. This CDR3 comprises 15 residues. V lost 3 bases, J lost 1 base, and 4 bases stayed unmatched. TCRdb fed the 5' RACE reads into MiXCR, producing one record per CDR3 protein. The table lists about 320,000 distinct CDR3 sequences, approximately 15% of them singletons. Material: PBMCs or a T cell subset sorted from them (not recorded which). The source of this sequence is a man younger than 30 who had mild COVID-19 (a few samples of this study predate the infection). Cell type and time point are not known. This chain connects TRBV18 to TRBJ2-3; 7 bases match TRBD2. CDR3 in amino acids: CASSPGLVGTDTQYF. The CDR3 DNA reads TGTGCCAGCTCACCCGGACTAGTGGGCACAGATACGCAGTATTTT.